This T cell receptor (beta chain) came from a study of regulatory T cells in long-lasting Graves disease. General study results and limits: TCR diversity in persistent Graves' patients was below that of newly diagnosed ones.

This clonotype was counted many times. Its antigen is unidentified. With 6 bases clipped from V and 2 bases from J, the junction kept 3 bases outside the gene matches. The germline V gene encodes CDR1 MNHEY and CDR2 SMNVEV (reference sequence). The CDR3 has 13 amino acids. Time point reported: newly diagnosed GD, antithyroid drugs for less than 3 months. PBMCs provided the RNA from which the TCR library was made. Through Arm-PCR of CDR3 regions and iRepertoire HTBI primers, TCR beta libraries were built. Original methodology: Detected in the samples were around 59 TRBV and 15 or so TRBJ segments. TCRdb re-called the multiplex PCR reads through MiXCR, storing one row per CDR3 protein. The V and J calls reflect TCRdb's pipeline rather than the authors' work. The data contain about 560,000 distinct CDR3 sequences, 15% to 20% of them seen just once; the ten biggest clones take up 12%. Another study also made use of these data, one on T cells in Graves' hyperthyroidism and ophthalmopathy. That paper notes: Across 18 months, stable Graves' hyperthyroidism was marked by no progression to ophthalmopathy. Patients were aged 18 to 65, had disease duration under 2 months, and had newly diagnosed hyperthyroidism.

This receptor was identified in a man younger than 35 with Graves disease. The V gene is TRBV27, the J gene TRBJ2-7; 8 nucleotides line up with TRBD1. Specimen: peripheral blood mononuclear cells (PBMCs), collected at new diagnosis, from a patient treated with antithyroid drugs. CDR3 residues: CASRQGGTYEQYF. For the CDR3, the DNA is TGTGCCAGCAGACAGGGGGGAACCTACGAGCAGTACTTC.